These 30 T cell receptor beta chains share one sample of origin, sequenced in a study of blood T cells in healthy people across ages. Then a second PCR, running about 6 to 12 cycles, was carried out with a sample-barcoded 5' primer and a J-beta primer mix. TCRdb re-derived calls from the 5' RACE reads in MiXCR, one entry per CDR3 protein. The sample includes approximately 2,000,000 distinct CDR3 sequences, 39% of them seen just once. Specimen: blood. These receptor sequences come from a human donor in good health.

This clonotype was picked up a small number of times. V usage is TRBV29-1 and J usage is TRBJ2-5, with TRBD1 as a possible D gene (6 bases). CDR3 size: 17 residues. Germline CDR1 is SQVTM and CDR2 is ANQGSEA. Trimming took 1 base from V and 2 from J, leaving 20 bases between them. The CDR3 region is CSVEGGRQGWVQETQYF. Here the CDR3 DNA reads TGCAGCGTTGAAGGCGGTAGGCAGGGGTGGGTTCAAGAGACCCAGTACTTC.

There are many counts of this clonotype. Its ends do not fully match the called genes, so a read error is possible. This chain joins TRBV5-1 and TRBJ2-7; D gene ambiguous. Germline CDR1 and CDR2: SGHRS and YFSETQ. This CDR3 is 12 amino acids long. CDR3 region: CASSLEWGEQYF. In DNA form, the CDR3 reads TGTGCCAGCAGCTTGGAGTGGGGCGAGCAGTACTTC.

The CDR3 DNA sequence: TGTGCCAGCAGTGTCGAGGGGGAGGTCACAGATACGCAGTATTTT. Its protein product is CASSVEGEVTDTQYF. V usage is TRBV2 and J usage is TRBJ2-3; D possibly uses TRBD1 or TRBD2 (6 bases each). The V end lost 4 bases, the J end lost 2 bases, and 13 bases lay between the germline ends. Germline V gene data show CDR1 as SNHLY and CDR2 as FYNNEI. This CDR3 is 15 amino acids long.

This sequence joins TRBV20-1 and TRBJ1-4; D ambiguous. CDR3 length: 13 residues. Germline CDR1 DFQATT, CDR2 SNEGSKA (reference sequence). The ends were cut back, 2 bases at V and 7 bases at J, with 11 bases in the middle. The CDR3 protein is CSARWSDREKLFF. As DNA, the CDR3 is TGCAGTGCTAGATGGTCAGATCGTGAAAAACTGTTTTTT.

This clonotype was seen more than once but under ten times. The chain employs TRBV5-1 and TRBJ2-5, with D hard to call. Germline-derived CDR1 and CDR2 are SGHRS and YFSETQ. The CDR3 runs to 12 residues. The ends were cut back, 3 bases at V and 4 bases at J, with 7 bases in the middle. The chain's CDR3 is CASSSSLETQYF. The DNA for the CDR3 is TGCGCCAGCAGCTCTTCCCTAGAGACCCAGTACTTC.

The chain joins TRBV6-2 or TRBV6-3 to TRBJ2-7; maybe TRBD1 (5 bases). V was cut by 2 bases and J by 5 bases, with 16 bases left in between. The CDR3 is made up of 15 amino acids. The germline CDR1 and CDR2 sequences are MNHEY and SVGEGT. This chain's CDR3 is CASSYQAGYSHEQYF. CDR3 DNA sequence: TGTGCCAGCAGTTACCAAGCAGGGTATTCCCACGAGCAGTACTTC.

This chain uses TRBV20-1 with TRBJ1-6, with TRBD1 identical over 7 bases. V trimming: 5 bases; J trimming: 1 base; junction bases outside the gene matches: 2. This CDR3 is 14 amino acids long. Germline CDR1 DFQATT, CDR2 SNEGSKA (reference sequence). The CDR3 protein is CSAEGQSYNSPLHF. CDR3 sequence (DNA): TGCAGTGCTGAGGGACAGTCCTATAATTCACCCCTCCACTTT.

The J gene is TRBJ2-3, the V gene TRBV27, with 11 bases that match TRBD2. The CDR3 has 19 amino acids. Unmatched junction bases numbered 12, after V lost 4 bases and J lost 0 bases. Germline V gene data show CDR1 as MNHEY and CDR2 as SMNVEV (reference sequence). The CDR3 region is CASSSFLAGGLPSTDTQYF. The DNA for the CDR3 is TGTGCCAGCAGTTCCTTCCTAGCGGGGGGACTACCTAGCACAGATACGCAGTATTTT.

The J gene is TRBJ2-7, the V gene TRBV23-1; D is unclear. TRBV23-1 is classed as an ORF, of uncertain function. Trimming shortened V by 6 bases and J by 4 bases, and 10 bases separated the two germline ends. This CDR3 comprises 12 residues. Here the CDR3 DNA reads TGCGCCAGCAGCCAAGAAATGTACGAGCAGTACTTC. Its protein is CASSQEMYEQYF.

This clonotype has a count of ten or more. The rearrangement links TRBV20-1 to TRBJ2-5; the D gene is possibly TRBD1 (6 bases). Germline V gene lookup returns CDR1 DFQATT and CDR2 SNEGSKA (reference sequence). This CDR3 comprises 16 residues. V dropped 5 bases and J dropped 7 bases, with 26 bases sitting between them. The CDR3 here is CSAYTLQGGDIVTQYF. CDR3 bases: TGCAGTGCTTACACTTTACAGGGTGGGGATATAGTGACCCAGTACTTC.

About this clonotype: At one end, the junction sequence differs from germline, possibly due to a read error. The CDR3 nucleotides read TGCAGCGCTGAAGGGGCAGGTAACTCCTACAATGAGCAGTTCTTC. Translated, it gives CSAEGAGNSYNEQFF. This chain links TRBV29-1 with TRBJ2-1, with D tentatively TRBD1 (5 bases). CDR3 length equals 15 residues. The germline V gene has CDR1 SQVTM and CDR2 ANQGSEA.

V and J are TRBV12-3 or TRBV12-4 and TRBJ1-4; 9 bases match TRBD1. Losses at the gene ends were 5 bases for V and 8 bases for J; bases not matched to a gene: 3. There are 13 residues in the CDR3. Here the CDR3 DNA reads TGTGCCAGCAGTAGGGGACAGGGCGAAAAACTGTTTTTT. It specifies CASSRGQGEKLFF.

As DNA, the CDR3 is TGCAGCGTTTATACCGGGACCTACACTGAAGCTTTCTTT. Translation: CSVYTGTYTEAFF. The chain joins TRBV29-1 to TRBJ1-1, with a weak D call TRBD1 (5 bases). CDR1 and CDR2 (germline): SQVTM, ANQGSEA. V was trimmed by 5 bases and J by 3 bases, leaving 13 bases between them. The CDR3 contains 13 residues.

The chain joins TRBV9 to TRBJ2-3; 11 bases map to TRBD2. Losses at the gene ends were 7 bases for V and 2 bases for J; bases not matched to a gene: 9. CDR1 and CDR2 (germline): SGDLS, YYNGEE. The length of the CDR3 is 16 residues. The CDR3 is CASGPGLAGSTDTQYF. CDR3 bases: TGTGCCAGCGGCCCCGGACTAGCGGGTTCCACAGATACGCAGTATTTT.

This clonotype has just a few counts. The chain is built from TRBV20-1 and TRBJ2-7; no clear D gene. Per germline, CDR1 DFQATT and CDR2 SNEGSKA (reference sequence). The CDR3 runs to 11 residues. The DNA of the CDR3 is TGCAGCGGGCAGACCAACTACGAGCAGTACTTC. Translation gives CSGQTNYEQYF.

This clonotype was observed a few times. The rearrangement joins TRBV2 to TRBJ2-1; TRBD2 is a possible D gene (6 bases). Trimming pared 7 bases from V and 6 bases from J, leaving 16 bases between. CDR1 is SNHLY, CDR2 FYNNEI, per germline. This CDR3 contains 14 residues. In DNA form, the CDR3 reads TGTGCCAGCAAATCCGGGACTTCACGCAATGAGCAGTTCTTC. It is translated as CASKSGTSRNEQFF.

The chain joins TRBV5-1 to TRBJ1-2, with 7 bases lining up with TRBD1. The CDR3 contains 16 residues. Germline CDR1 and CDR2: SGHRS and YFSETQ. V was pared by 4 bases and J by 2 bases, with 11 bases of the junction left unmatched. CDR3 DNA: TGCGCCAGCAGCGTCCGGGACAGCCGCCGGAACTATGGCTACACCTTC. This gives the protein CASSVRDSRRNYGYTF.

A few counts support this clonotype. Given the absence of the conserved phenylalanine or tryptophan at the CDR3 end, a read error is likely. The rearrangement links TRBV27 to TRBJ2-4, with 7 bases fitting TRBD1. The length of the CDR3 is 15 residues. Germline values: CDR1 MNHEY, CDR2 SMNVEV (reference sequence). V shed 5 bases, J shed 4 bases, and the junction held 8 bases outside the gene matches. In DNA form, the CDR3 reads TGTGCCAGCAGTACCACCCGGACAGGAAAAAACATTCAGTACTCC. Protein sequence: CASSTTRTGKNIQYS.

The rearrangement uses TRBV2 and TRBJ2-5, with D hard to call. The V gene lost 7 bases and the J gene lost 5 bases, with 11 bases spanning the gap. The CDR3 contains 12 residues. Germline V CDR1 and CDR2: SNHLY, FYNNEI. The CDR3, as DNA: TGTGCCAGCAACAGACATGGGGAGACCCAGTACTTC. Protein product: CASNRHGETQYF.

This chain joins TRBV12-3 or TRBV12-4 and TRBJ1-4, with 7 positions matching TRBD1. The J segment lost 14 bases and the V segment lost 5 bases, leaving 11 bases of the junction unmatched. CDR3 length: 13 residues. CDR3 DNA sequence: TGTGCCAGCAGTCCACAGGGGATAAGAAAGCTGTTTTTT. This codes for CASSPQGIRKLFF.

About this clonotype: A much larger clone lies one base from this, so it may be a read error. V is TRBV6-1 and J is TRBJ2-3; 10 positions match TRBD2. This CDR3 region has 15 residues. After removal of 2 bases from V and 4 bases from J, the junction contained 3 bases not matched to a gene. The germline CDR1 and CDR2 sequences are MNHNS and SASEGT. The CDR3: CASSERAGGPDTQYF. Written as DNA, the CDR3 is TGTGCCAGCAGTGAACGAGCGGGGGGGCCAGATACGCAGTATTTT.

This clonotype turned up a few times. The chain employs TRBV4-1 and TRBJ1-2, with 12 nucleotides matching TRBD1. The V segment lost 6 bases and the J segment 8 bases; nucleotides outside the gene matches: 10. CDR1 and CDR2 (germline): MGHRA, YSYEKL. The CDR3 consists of 15 residues. CDR3 sequence reads: CASRAPGQGARGYTF. CDR3 in DNA: TGCGCCAGCAGAGCGCCGGGACAGGGGGCTCGGGGCTACACCTTC.

This chain joins TRBV5-1 and TRBJ2-5; maybe TRBD2 (6 bases). Germline V lookup: CDR1 SGHRS, CDR2 YFSETQ. The CDR3 runs 13 residues. Trimming removed 6 bases at V and 11 bases at J, with 20 bases between. Here the CDR3 DNA reads TGCGCCAGCACCCCCGGGGGTGTAACCCCGCAGTACTTC. It is translated as CASTPGGVTPQYF.

This clonotype turned up a few times. This chain links TRBV7-2 with TRBJ2-1; 9 nucleotides line up with TRBD2. With V trimmed by 4 bases and J by 2 bases, 6 bases remained unmatched. Germline V gives CDR1 SGHTA, CDR2 FQGNSA. The CDR3 sequence is 16 residues long. CDR3 in amino acids: CASSWGLAPPYNEQFF. DNA of the CDR3: TGTGCCAGCAGCTGGGGACTAGCCCCTCCCTACAATGAGCAGTTCTTC.

A single count supports this clonotype. The CDR3 DNA sequence: TGTGCCAGCAGTGAAAGACAGGTGTATCAGCCCCAGCATTTT. This gives the protein CASSERQVYQPQHF. The V call is TRBV6-1, the J call TRBJ1-5; a weak D match, TRBD1 (6 bases). The CDR3 totals 14 residues. V was cut by 2 bases and J by 5 bases, with 10 bases left in between. Germline loops: CDR1 MNHNS, CDR2 SASEGT.

V and J are TRBV7-2 and TRBJ1-4, with D uncertain. There are 12 residues in the CDR3. Trimming took off 7 bases at V and 13 bases at J, with 16 bases between the two ends. Germline V gene sequence: CDR1 SGHTA, CDR2 FQGNSA. The CDR3 loop is CASTHQVARLFF. The CDR3 DNA sequence: TGTGCCAGCACCCATCAGGTGGCCAGACTGTTTTTT. Variable domain in full (rest from reference TRBV7-2 and TRBJ1-4): GAGVSQSPSNKVTEKGKDVELRCDPISGHTALYWYRQSLGQGLEFLIYFQGNSAPDKSGLPSDRFSAERTGGSVSTLTIQRTQQEDSAVYLCASTHQVARLFFGSGTQLSVL.

This chain uses TRBV12-5 with TRBJ1-1, with D uncertain. V was clipped by 2 bases and J by 2 bases, with 9 bases between them. This CDR3 has 14 amino acids. The germline V gene has CDR1 LGHNT and CDR2 FRNRAP. The CDR3 nucleotides are TGTGCTAGTGGTTTGCTGGGTACCAACACTGAAGCTTTCTTT. Translating gives CASGLLGTNTEAFF.

With respect to this clonotype: One end of the junction varies from germline; a read error may be responsible. This rearrangement joins TRBV29-1 to TRBJ2-3; 8 positions match TRBD2. The CDR3 consists of 14 residues. In germline, CDR1 is SQVTM, CDR2 ANQGSEA. The CDR3 DNA is TGCAGCGCCCAGACTAGCGAAGAGGCAGATGCGCAGTATTTT. Translation gives CSAQTSEEADAQYF.

The chain carries TRBV4-3 and TRBJ2-1; D ambiguous. Germline V lookup: CDR1 LGHNA, CDR2 YSLEER. The CDR3 runs 16 residues. The V end was cut by 0 bases, the J end by 6 bases, with 15 bases between. The CDR3 DNA sequence: TGCGCCAGCAGCCAAGAATATCAAGCGCAGAGCAATGAGCAGTTCTTC. Translation: CASSQEYQAQSNEQFF.

This clonotype has just a few counts. The chain recombines TRBV5-1 with TRBJ2-5; possibly TRBD1 for D (6 bases). TRBJ2-7 explains the end of the DNA better; the J call may be wrong. Germline assignment: CDR1 SGHRS and CDR2 YFSETQ. This CDR3 contains 13 residues. The CDR3 here is CASSYTGSGEQYF. For the CDR3, the DNA is TGCGCCAGCAGCTATACAGGGTCGGGCGAGCAGTACTTC.